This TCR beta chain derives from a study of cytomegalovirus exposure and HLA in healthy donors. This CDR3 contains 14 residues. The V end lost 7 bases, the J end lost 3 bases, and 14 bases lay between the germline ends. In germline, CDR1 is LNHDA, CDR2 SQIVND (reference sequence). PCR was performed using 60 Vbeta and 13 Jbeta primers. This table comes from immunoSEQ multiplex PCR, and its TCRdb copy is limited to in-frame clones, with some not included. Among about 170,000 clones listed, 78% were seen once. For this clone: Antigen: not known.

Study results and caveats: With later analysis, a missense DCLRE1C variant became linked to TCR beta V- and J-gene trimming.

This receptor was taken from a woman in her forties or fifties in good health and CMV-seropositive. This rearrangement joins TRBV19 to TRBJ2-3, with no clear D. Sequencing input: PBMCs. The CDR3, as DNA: TGTGCCAGTACCCCGCGAGGCCTGACAGATACGCAGTATTTT. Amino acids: CASTPRGLTDTQYF. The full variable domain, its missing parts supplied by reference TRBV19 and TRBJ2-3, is DGGITQSPKYLFRKEGQNVTLSCEQNLNHDAMYWYRQDPGQGLRLIYYSQIVNDFQKGDIAEGYSVSREKKESFPLTVTSAQKNPTAFYLCASTPRGLTDTQYFGPGTRLTVL.